The 8 T cell receptor beta chains in this list originate from one sample, sequenced in a study of siplizumab effects on memory and regulatory T cells (dated by TCRdb to about 2019). Receptor amplification or capture employed the immunoSEQ multiplex PCR assay. TCRdb re-hosts the immuneACCESS table, in-frame sequences only. Its copies lack some clones; in the studies checked, an unresolved V gene accounts for under half of them, and the cause for the rest is not known. The sample yields 85,000 to 130,000 clones; 80% to 95% were counted once. Roughly 2.7% of the sample goes to the ten largest clones. The sample consisted of CD4+ T cells sorted from blood. These receptors came from a human donor in good health. Some clones in this sample may be carry-over from other donors' samples.

This sequence joins TRBV11-3 and TRBJ2-5; D gene ambiguous. From germline, CDR1 is SGHNT and CDR2 YENEEA. Deletions cut 1 base from V and 2 bases from J, with 5 bases between. The CDR3 length is 13 residues. As DNA, the CDR3 is TGTGCCAGCAGCTTAGGGCGGCAAGAGACCCAGTACTTC. Its translation: CASSLGRQETQYF.

The rearrangement links TRBV19 to TRBJ2-6; 12 positions match TRBD1. The J segment lost 3 bases and the V segment lost 3 bases, leaving 3 bases of the junction unmatched. The CDR3 is made up of 17 amino acids. The germline V gene encodes CDR1 LNHDA and CDR2 SQIVND (reference sequence). This CDR3 reads CASSMGQGAGGANVLTF. In DNA, the CDR3 is TGTGCCAGTAGTATGGGACAGGGGGCTGGTGGGGCCAACGTCCTGACTTTC.

CDR3 DNA: TGTGCCAGCAGTTTAGGGGGCGTACGCTACAATGAGCAGTTCTTC. Its translation is CASSLGGVRYNEQFF. V usage is TRBV27 and J usage is TRBJ2-1; tentative D call: TRBD1 (6 bases). CDR3 length: 15 amino acids. The V and J ends lost 2 bases and 3 bases respectively, with 11 bases between them. Looked up from germline, CDR1 is MNHEY and CDR2 is SMNVEV (reference sequence).

This sequence joins TRBV4-2 and TRBJ2-3, with D perhaps TRBD2 (6 bases). Per the germline V gene, CDR1 is LGHNA and CDR2 is YNFKEQ. CDR3 length: 16 residues. V dropped 4 bases and J dropped 4 bases, with 18 bases sitting between them. The CDR3 region is CASSLEVRERSDTQYF. The CDR3 DNA sequence: TGTGCCAGCAGCCTAGAAGTCCGGGAGAGGTCAGATACGCAGTATTTT.

The chain employs TRBV11-3 and TRBJ2-1, with D possibly TRBD1 on 6 matching bases. This CDR3 contains 14 residues. Germline-derived CDR1 and CDR2 are SGHNT and YENEEA. The V gene lost 2 bases and the J gene lost 8 bases, with 13 bases spanning the gap. The CDR3 region is CASSLTRGPHEQFF. DNA of the CDR3: TGTGCCAGCAGCTTAACCAGGGGCCCTCATGAGCAGTTCTTC. Based on the CDR3 plus reference TRBV11-3 and TRBJ2-1, the full variable domain is EAGVVQSPRYKIIEKKQPVAFWCNPISGHNTLYWYLQNLGQGPELLIRYENEEAVDDSQLPKDRFSAERLKGVDSTLKIQPAELGDSAVYLCASSLTRGPHEQFFGPGTRLTVL.

This clone was seen a few times. The genes are TRBV14 and TRBJ1-2, with no clear D. CDR1 and CDR2 from the germline V gene are SGHDN and FVKESK. Trimming shortened V by 0 bases and J by 5 bases, and 7 bases separated the two germline ends. The CDR3 totals 13 residues. DNA of the CDR3: TGTGCCAGCAGCCAAGATCCCCCGTATGGCTACACCTTC. Translating it yields CASSQDPPYGYTF.

The V and J genes are TRBV18 and TRBJ1-3, with D unresolved. V was clipped by 3 bases and J by 2 bases, with 8 bases between them. Germline V gives CDR1 KGHSH, CDR2 LQKENI. The CDR3 sequence is 14 residues long. The CDR3 sequence: CASSPSDTGNTIYF. The DNA for the CDR3 is TGTGCCAGCTCACCTTCCGATACTGGAAACACCATATATTTT. Combining the CDR3 with reference TRBV18 and TRBJ1-3 gives the whole variable domain NAGVMQNPRHLVRRRGQEARLRCSPMKGHSHVYWYRQLPEEGLKFMVYLQKENIIDESGMPKERFSAEFPKEGPSILRIQQVVRGDSAAYFCASSPSDTGNTIYFGEGSWLTVV.

This rearrangement joins TRBV11-3 to TRBJ2-1; 10 bases fit TRBD1. V lost 5 bases, J lost 9 bases, and 10 bases stayed unmatched. The CDR3 contains 15 residues. Germline V CDR1 and CDR2: SGHNT, YENEEA. CDR3 residues: CASSTGQGLYGEQFF. In DNA form, the CDR3 reads TGTGCCAGCAGCACGGGACAGGGGTTGTACGGTGAGCAGTTCTTC. The full variable domain, with the rest looked up from reference TRBV11-3 and TRBJ2-1, is EAGVVQSPRYKIIEKKQPVAFWCNPISGHNTLYWYLQNLGQGPELLIRYENEEAVDDSQLPKDRFSAERLKGVDSTLKIQPAELGDSAVYLCASSTGQGLYGEQFFGPGTRLTVL.